The 17 T cell receptor beta chains below come from one sample, sequenced in a study of blood T cell repertoires in COVID-19. The protocol was immunoSEQ multiplex PCR, while the TCRdb copy is restricted to in-frame clones and leaves out a portion. The sample lists just over 350,000 clones, roughly 87% occurring once. The sequenced material came from PBMCs or T cells enriched from blood (not recorded which). The source of these receptors is a woman aged 30 to 39 who had recovered from COVID-19.

The rearrangement links TRBV4-1 to TRBJ2-7, with 8 bases aligning to TRBD2. V lost 4 bases, J lost 0 bases, and 5 bases stayed unmatched. The length of the CDR3 is 15 residues. In germline, CDR1 is MGHRA, CDR2 YSYEKL. CDR3 sequence reads: CASSRDGTSSYEQYF. In DNA, the CDR3 is TGCGCCAGCAGCCGCGACGGGACTAGCTCCTACGAGCAGTACTTC.

The V call is TRBV5-1, the J call TRBJ1-2, with 9 bases lining up with TRBD1. There are 15 residues in the CDR3. V trimming: 4 bases; J trimming: 4 bases; junction bases outside the gene matches: 8. Germline values: CDR1 SGHRS, CDR2 YFSETQ. The CDR3 here is CASSGTGLRSYGYTF. Here the CDR3 DNA reads TGCGCCAGCAGCGGGACAGGGTTGCGGAGCTATGGCTACACCTTC.

The chain recombines TRBV11-2 with TRBJ2-7; unclear D gene. From germline, CDR1 is SGHAT and CDR2 FQNNGV. The ends were cut back, 3 bases at V and 4 bases at J, with 10 bases in the middle. The CDR3 has 13 residues. The CDR3, as DNA: TGTGCCAGCAGCTTCCGAGAGCCTTACGAGCAGTACTTC. It specifies CASSFREPYEQYF.

The J gene is TRBJ2-1, the V gene TRBV5-1, with 11 bases lining up with TRBD2. The junction had 10 bases not matched to a gene; V was cut back by 3 bases and J by 8 bases. Germline lookup yields CDR1 SGHRS and CDR2 YFSETQ. CDR3 length equals 16 residues. CDR3 sequence reads: CASSSSLSGGAYEQFF. DNA of the CDR3: TGCGCCAGCAGCTCCTCTCTTAGCGGGGGGGCCTATGAGCAGTTCTTC.

The chain carries TRBV5-6 and TRBJ2-5; 8 nucleotides align to TRBD1. The CDR3 is 13 amino acids. Germline CDR1 SGHDT, CDR2 YYEEEE. V lost 3 bases to trimming and J lost 4 bases; unmatched junction nucleotides: 2. The CDR3: CASSSDRGETQYF. The CDR3 DNA follows: TGTGCCAGCAGCTCCGACAGGGGAGAGACCCAGTACTTC.

The chain couples TRBV11-2 to TRBJ2-1, with D perhaps TRBD2 (6 bases). The CDR3 loop spans 15 amino acids. V was trimmed by 4 bases and J by 2 bases, leaving 12 bases between them. Germline V gene data show CDR1 as SGHAT and CDR2 as FQNNGV. CDR3 residues: CASSWNRGAYNEQFF. CDR3 DNA sequence: TGTGCCAGCAGCTGGAACCGCGGGGCCTACAATGAGCAGTTCTTC.

The chain combines TRBV5-1 with TRBJ1-1, with TRBD1 as a possible D gene (6 bases). In germline, CDR1 is SGHRS, CDR2 YFSETQ. Trimming cost V 1 base and J 8 bases, with 12 bases left between them. The CDR3 loop spans 13 amino acids. In DNA, the CDR3 is TGCGCCAGCAGCTTGAACAGGGAAGGGGAAGCTTTCTTT. Protein: CASSLNREGEAFF.

The chain joins TRBV10-1 to TRBJ1-2; D is unresolved. The CDR3 length is 12 residues. Germline lookup yields CDR1 WNHNN and CDR2 SYGVQD (reference sequence). V was clipped by 7 bases and J by 1 base, with 7 bases between them. The DNA of the CDR3 is TGCGCCAGCAACAGCAGTAACTATGGCTACACCTTC. It codes for CASNSSNYGYTF.

This clone was detected once. The J gene is TRBJ1-6, the V gene TRBV19; D possibly corresponds to TRBD1 (5 bases). V shed 5 bases and J shed 0 bases, with 11 bases lying between them. Germline V gene lookup returns CDR1 LNHDA and CDR2 SQIVND (reference sequence). This CDR3 is built from 16 residues. The CDR3 coding sequence is TGTGCCAGTAGTTGGGGCACGAGCTCCTATAATTCACCCCTCCACTTT. As protein: CASSWGTSSYNSPLHF.

Comment on this clone: The same CDR3 is also encoded by other DNA sequences in this sample. The J gene is TRBJ1-2, the V gene TRBV28; D ambiguous. Germline V CDR1 and CDR2: MDHEN, SYDVKM. Trimming removed 3 bases from V and 5 bases from J, with 7 bases in between. This CDR3 comprises 12 residues. CDR3 in amino acids: CASSLGEYGYTF. The CDR3 DNA reads TGTGCCAGCAGTTTGGGAGAGTATGGCTACACCTTC.

This sequence joins TRBV10-3 and TRBJ2-3; perhaps TRBD1 as D (5 bases). The CDR3 is 16 residues long. V dropped 4 bases and J dropped 0 bases, with 14 bases sitting between them. Germline CDR1 ENHRY, CDR2 SYGVKD. This CDR3 is CAISGVTASSTDTQYF. Written as DNA, the CDR3 is TGTGCCATCAGTGGGGTGACAGCGTCTAGCACAGATACGCAGTATTTT.

This chain connects TRBV3-1 (or the pseudogene TRBV3-2) to TRBJ1-1; TRBD1 matches 9 bases. Germline V gene sequence: CDR1 LGHDT, CDR2 YNNKEL (reference sequence). J lost 1 base, V lost 6 bases, and 3 bases had no gene match. This CDR3 is 14 amino acids long. The CDR3 bases are TGTGCCAGCAGACCGGGACAGGGGAACACTGAAGCTTTCTTT. It yields the protein CASRPGQGNTEAFF.

The rearrangement joins TRBV6-1 to TRBJ1-5, with a tentative D call TRBD1 (5 bases). V lost 3 bases and J lost 3, with 9 bases in between. Germline V lookup: CDR1 MNHNS, CDR2 SASEGT. The CDR3 extends over 14 amino acids. The CDR3 DNA sequence: TGTGCCAGCAGTGATCAGGGCCTCAATCAGCCCCAGCATTTT. Protein: CASSDQGLNQPQHF.

The chain links TRBV30 to TRBJ2-5; the D is unclear. Germline assignment: CDR1 GTSNPN and CDR2 SVGIG (reference sequence). V shed 2 bases and J shed 7 bases, with 17 bases lying between them. The CDR3 extends over 14 amino acids. The CDR3 DNA reads TGTGCCTGGAGTACAAAACATCCCCCGGGGACCCAGTACTTC. Its protein product is CAWSTKHPPGTQYF.

This clone was seen only once. The chain has TRBV25-1 and TRBJ2-7; possibly TRBD2 for D (5 bases). CDR1 MGHDK and CDR2 SYGVNS come from the germline V gene. The length of the CDR3 is 13 residues. V was pared by 4 bases and J by 5 bases, with 12 bases between. The CDR3: CASSAPSGHEQYF. For the CDR3, the DNA is TGTGCCAGCAGTGCTCCAAGCGGACACGAGCAGTACTTC.

V gene TRBV2 combines with J gene TRBJ1-4, with D possibly matching TRBD1 (5 bases). From germline, CDR1 is SNHLY and CDR2 FYNNEI. The CDR3 is 14 amino acids. V gave up 11 bases and J gave up 8 bases, with 21 bases separating them. The CDR3 protein is CAVRQGAAGEKLFF. The CDR3 DNA follows: TGTGCCGTCCGACAAGGGGCGGCGGGGGAAAAACTGTTTTTT.

Only a few counts were recorded for this clone. The chain couples TRBV7-9 to TRBJ2-1; 10 bases are a match to TRBD2. The germline V gene has CDR1 SEHNR and CDR2 FQNEAQ (reference sequence). V trimming: 4 bases; J trimming: 3 bases; junction bases outside the gene matches: 6. The CDR3 spans 16 residues. The CDR3 loop is CASSSPTSGYYNEQFF. As DNA, the CDR3 is TGTGCCAGCAGCTCCCCGACTAGCGGGTACTACAATGAGCAGTTCTTC.